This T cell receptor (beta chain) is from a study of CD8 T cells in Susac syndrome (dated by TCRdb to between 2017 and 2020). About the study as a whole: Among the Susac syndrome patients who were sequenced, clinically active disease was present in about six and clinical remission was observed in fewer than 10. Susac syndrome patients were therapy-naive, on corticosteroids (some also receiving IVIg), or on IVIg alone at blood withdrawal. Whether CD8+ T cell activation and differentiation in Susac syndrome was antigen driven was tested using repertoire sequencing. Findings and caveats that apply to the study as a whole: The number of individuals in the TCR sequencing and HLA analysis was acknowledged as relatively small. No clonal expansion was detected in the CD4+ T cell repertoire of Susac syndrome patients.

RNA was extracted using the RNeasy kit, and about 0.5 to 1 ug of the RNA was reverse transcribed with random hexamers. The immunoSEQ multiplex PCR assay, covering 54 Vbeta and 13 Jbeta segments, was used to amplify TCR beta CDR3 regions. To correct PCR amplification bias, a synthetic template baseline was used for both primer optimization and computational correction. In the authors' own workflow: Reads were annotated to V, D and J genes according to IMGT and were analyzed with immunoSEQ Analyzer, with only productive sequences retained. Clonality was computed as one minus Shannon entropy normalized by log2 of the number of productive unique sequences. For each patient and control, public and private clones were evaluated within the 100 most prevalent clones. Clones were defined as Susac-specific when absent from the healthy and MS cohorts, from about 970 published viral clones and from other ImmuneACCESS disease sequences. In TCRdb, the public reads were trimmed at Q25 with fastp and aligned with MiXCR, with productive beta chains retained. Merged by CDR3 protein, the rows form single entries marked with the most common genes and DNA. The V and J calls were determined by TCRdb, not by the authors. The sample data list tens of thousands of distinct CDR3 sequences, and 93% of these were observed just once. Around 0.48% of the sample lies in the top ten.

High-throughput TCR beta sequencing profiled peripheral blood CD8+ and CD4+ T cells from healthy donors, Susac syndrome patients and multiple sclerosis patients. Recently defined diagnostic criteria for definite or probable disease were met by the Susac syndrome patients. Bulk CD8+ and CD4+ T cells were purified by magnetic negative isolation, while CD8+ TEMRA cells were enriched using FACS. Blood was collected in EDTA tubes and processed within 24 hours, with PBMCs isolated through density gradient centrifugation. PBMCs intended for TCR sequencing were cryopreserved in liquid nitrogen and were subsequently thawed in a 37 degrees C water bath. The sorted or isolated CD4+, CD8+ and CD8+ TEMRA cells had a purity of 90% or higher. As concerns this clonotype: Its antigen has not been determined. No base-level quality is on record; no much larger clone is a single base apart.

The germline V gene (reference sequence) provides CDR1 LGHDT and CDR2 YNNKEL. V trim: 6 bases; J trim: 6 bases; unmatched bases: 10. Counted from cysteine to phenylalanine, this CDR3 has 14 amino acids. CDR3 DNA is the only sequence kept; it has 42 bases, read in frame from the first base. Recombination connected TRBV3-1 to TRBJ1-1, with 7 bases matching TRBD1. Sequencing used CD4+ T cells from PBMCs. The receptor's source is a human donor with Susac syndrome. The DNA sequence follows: TGTGCCAGCAGTAACTATGACAGGGCCTCTGAAGCTTTCTTT. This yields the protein CASSNYDRASEAFF.